The TCR beta chain described here comes from a study of tissue T cells after allogeneic stem cell transplantation. Only in-frame clones appear in the TCRdb table, and some are missing; sequencing was by immunoSEQ multiplex PCR. The repertoire consists of 20,000 to 30,000 clones, with about 89% occurring once and the leading ten covering about 2%. Unmatched junction bases numbered 4, after V lost 5 bases and J lost 0 bases. The CDR3 length is 14 residues. Germline V gene data show CDR1 as KGHSH and CDR2 as LQKENI. This clonotype was obtained from a male donor aged 60 or over who later had graft-versus-host disease after an allogeneic stem cell transplant. The specimen was blood, collected before transplantation. V usage is TRBV18 and J usage is TRBJ2-7, with 7 bases matching TRBD1. The CDR3 DNA reads as TGTGCCAGCTCATCTACAGGGGACTCCTACGAGCAGTACTTC. Encoded protein: CASSSTGDSYEQYF.